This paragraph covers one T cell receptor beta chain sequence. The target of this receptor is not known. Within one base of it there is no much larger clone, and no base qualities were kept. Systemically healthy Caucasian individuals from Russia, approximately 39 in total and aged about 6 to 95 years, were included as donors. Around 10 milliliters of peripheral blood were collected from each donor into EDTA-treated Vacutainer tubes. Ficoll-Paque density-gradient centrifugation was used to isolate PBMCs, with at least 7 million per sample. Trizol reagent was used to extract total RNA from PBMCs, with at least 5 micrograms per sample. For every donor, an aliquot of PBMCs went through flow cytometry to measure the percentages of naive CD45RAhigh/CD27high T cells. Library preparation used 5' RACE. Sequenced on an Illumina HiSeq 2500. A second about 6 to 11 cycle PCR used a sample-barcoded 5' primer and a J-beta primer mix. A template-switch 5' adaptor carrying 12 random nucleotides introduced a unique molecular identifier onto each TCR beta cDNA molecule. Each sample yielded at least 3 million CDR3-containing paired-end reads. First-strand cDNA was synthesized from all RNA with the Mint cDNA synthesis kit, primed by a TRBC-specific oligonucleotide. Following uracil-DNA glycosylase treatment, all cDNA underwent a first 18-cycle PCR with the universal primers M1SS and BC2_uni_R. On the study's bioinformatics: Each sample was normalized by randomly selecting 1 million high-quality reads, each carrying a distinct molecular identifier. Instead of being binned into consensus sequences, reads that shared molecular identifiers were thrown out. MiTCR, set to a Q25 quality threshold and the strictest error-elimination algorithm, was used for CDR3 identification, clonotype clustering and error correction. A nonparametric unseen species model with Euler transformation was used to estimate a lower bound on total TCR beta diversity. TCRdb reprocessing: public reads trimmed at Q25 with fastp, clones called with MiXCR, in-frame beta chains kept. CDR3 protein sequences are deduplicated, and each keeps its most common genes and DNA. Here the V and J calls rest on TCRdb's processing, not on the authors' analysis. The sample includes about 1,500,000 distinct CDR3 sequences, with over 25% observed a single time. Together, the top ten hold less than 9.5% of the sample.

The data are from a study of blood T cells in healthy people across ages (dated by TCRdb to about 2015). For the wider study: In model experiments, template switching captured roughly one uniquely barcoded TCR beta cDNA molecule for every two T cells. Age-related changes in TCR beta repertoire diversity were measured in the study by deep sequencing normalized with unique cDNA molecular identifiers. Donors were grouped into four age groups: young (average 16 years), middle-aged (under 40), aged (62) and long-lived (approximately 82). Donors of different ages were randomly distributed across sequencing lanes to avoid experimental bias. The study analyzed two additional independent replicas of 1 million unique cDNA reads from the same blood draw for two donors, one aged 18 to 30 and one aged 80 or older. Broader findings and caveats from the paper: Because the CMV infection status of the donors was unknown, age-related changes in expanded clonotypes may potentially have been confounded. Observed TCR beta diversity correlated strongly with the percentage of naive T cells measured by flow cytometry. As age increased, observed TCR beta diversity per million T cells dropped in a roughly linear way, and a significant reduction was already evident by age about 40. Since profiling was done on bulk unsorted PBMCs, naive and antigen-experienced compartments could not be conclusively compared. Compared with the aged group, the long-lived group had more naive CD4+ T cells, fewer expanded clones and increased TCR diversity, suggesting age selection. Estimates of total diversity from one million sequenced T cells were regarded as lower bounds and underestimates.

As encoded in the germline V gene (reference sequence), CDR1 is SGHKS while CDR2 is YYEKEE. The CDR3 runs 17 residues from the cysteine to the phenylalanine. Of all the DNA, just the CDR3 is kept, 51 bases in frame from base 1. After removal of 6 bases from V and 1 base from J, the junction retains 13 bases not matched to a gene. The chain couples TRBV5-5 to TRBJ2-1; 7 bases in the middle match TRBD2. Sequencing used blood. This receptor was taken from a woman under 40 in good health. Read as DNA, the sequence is TGTGCCAGCACCGAAGTTCCTAGCGGAATTTCCTACAATGAGCAGTTCTTC. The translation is CASTEVPSGISYNEQFF.